This T cell receptor beta chain was recorded in a study of cytomegalovirus exposure and HLA in healthy donors. Points from the study as a whole: Many donors shared some public TCRs, even though most TCR sequences were rare.

Trimming took 3 bases from V and 0 from J, leaving 15 bases between them. Germline CDR1 and CDR2: SEHNR and FQNEAQ (reference sequence). The CDR3 is 16 amino acids. A remark on this clone: Its antigen is as yet unknown.

From the roughly 120-subject validation cohort, which was separate from the approximately 670-subject first cohort, the donors were drawn. Profiling relied on immunoSEQ multiplex PCR, and the TCRdb table lists in-frame clones only, not all of them. This sample yields 130,000 to 150,000 clones, of which just under 90% are seen a single time; over 5% belongs to the top ten. Sequenced material: PBMCs. The clonotype originates from a woman in her 30s in good health and CMV-seropositive. The rearrangement uses TRBV7-9 and TRBJ2-7; perhaps TRBD2 as D (6 bases). CDR3: CASSFGTGVSSYEQYF. The CDR3, as DNA: TGTGCCAGCAGCTTCGGGACGGGAGTAAGCTCCTACGAGCAGTACTTC.